What follows describes a single T cell receptor (beta chain). 60 Vbeta and 13 Jbeta primers were used in PCR. Only in-frame clones appear in the TCRdb table, and some are missing; sequencing was by immunoSEQ multiplex PCR. The sample lists 150,000 to 200,000 clones, 70% to 85% seen once, with more than 4% in the top ten. These data come from a study of cytomegalovirus exposure and HLA in healthy donors. V lost 4 bases, J lost 4 bases, and 9 bases stayed unmatched. The V gene's germline CDR1 is SGDLS and CDR2 YYNGEE. The length of the CDR3 is 15 residues. The TCR sequence derives from a young man in good health and CMV-seronegative. This chain links TRBV9 with TRBJ2-5, with 8 positions matching TRBD2. The sequenced sample was PBMCs. The CDR3, as DNA: TGTGCCAGCAGCACCCGGGGGCTAGCGGGAGAGACCCAGTACTTC. Protein sequence: CASSTRGLAGETQYF.